The next 6 T cell receptor beta chains were all read from a single sample in a study of blood T cell repertoires in COVID-19. Data came from immunoSEQ multiplex PCR; TCRdb stores just in-frame clones and leaves some out. The sample consists of roughly 170,000 clones, about 88% of them appearing once. The sequencing sample was made of peripheral blood. The receptors shown here come from a man aged 35 to 55 with active or convalescent COVID-19.

CDR3 nucleotide sequence: TGTGCCACCAGTGATTACATCTATGGCTACACCTTC. Its translation: CATSDYIYGYTF. V usage is TRBV24-1 and J usage is TRBJ1-2; D unresolved. The CDR3 runs to 12 residues. V was cut by 2 bases and J by 4 bases, with 4 bases left in between. Germline assignment: CDR1 KGHDR and CDR2 SFDVKD.

The chain is built from TRBV5-6 and TRBJ1-2; possibly TRBD1 for D (5 bases). The germline V gene has CDR1 SGHDT and CDR2 YYEEEE. The CDR3 runs to 13 residues. Trimming took off 5 bases at V and 4 bases at J, with 12 bases between the two ends. The CDR3 protein is CASSSDNAYGYTF. In DNA form, the CDR3 reads TGTGCCAGCAGTTCGGACAACGCCTATGGCTACACCTTC.

V gene TRBV5-3 combines with J gene TRBJ1-1, with D unclear. TRBV5-3 is assigned to the ORF class and has an uncertain function. Deletions cut 0 bases from V and 1 base from J, with 13 bases between. The CDR3 consists of 16 residues. The CDR3 region is CARSLGNEISNTEAFF. CDR3 bases: TGTGCCAGAAGCTTGGGAAACGAGATCTCGAACACTGAAGCTTTCTTT.

The chain uses TRBV28 and TRBJ2-7; 10 bases are shared with TRBD1. Trimming took 10 bases from V and 5 from J; bases not matched to a gene: 11. This CDR3 has 14 residues. The germline CDR1 and CDR2 sequences are MDHEN and SYDVKM. Here the CDR3 reads CATYLPGQGNEQYF. The CDR3 region has the DNA TGTGCCACCTACCTTCCGGGACAGGGGAACGAGCAGTACTTC.

This chain links TRBV7-2 with TRBJ2-5; D unresolved. CDR1 is SGHTA and CDR2 is FQGNSA in the germline V gene. This CDR3 is built from 14 residues. V was shortened by 5 bases and J by 1 base, with 11 bases between the two germline ends. The CDR3, as DNA: TGTGCCAGCAGCCATCCAGGTTTCCAAGAGACCCAGTACTTC. Protein: CASSHPGFQETQYF.

This clone occurred a few times. The genes are TRBV11-3 and TRBJ2-1; possibly TRBD2 for D (5 bases). The ends were cut back, 5 bases at V and 12 bases at J, with 14 bases in the middle. This CDR3 is built from 12 residues. CDR1 and CDR2 from the germline V gene are SGHNT and YENEEA. The CDR3 DNA reads as TGTGCCAGCAGCGAAGGGAGAATTGGGCAGTTCTTC. This encodes CASSEGRIGQFF.